This is a list of T cell receptor beta chains from one sample in a study of cytomegalovirus exposure and HLA in healthy donors. Here immunoSEQ multiplex PCR was the method, and the copy in TCRdb shows in-frame clones only, minus some. Altogether roughly 43,000 clones are present, approximately 60% being singletons, with the ten largest covering about 9%. Sequencing was done on a sample of PBMCs. These receptors all come from a human donor in good health. CDR3s include the opening cysteine and the closing phenylalanine or tryptophan. A D gene is named only where the DNA matches it firmly. Size is omitted from some rows. Given values are once, few, many or a class for expanded clones.

j_gene: TRBJ2-7; v_gene: TRBV7-2; abundance: .; d_gene: .; CDR3aa: CASSLMAYEQYF; CDR3nt: TGTGCCAGCAGCTTAATGGCTTACGAGCAGTACTTC
j_gene: TRBJ1-1; v_gene: TRBV6-1; abundance: .; d_gene: TRBD1; CDR3aa: CASSEVPGQVWNTEAFF; CDR3nt: TGTGCCAGCAGTGAAGTCCCGGGACAGGTTTGGAACACTGAAGCTTTCTTT
j_gene: TRBJ2-7; v_gene: TRBV29-1; abundance: few; d_gene: .; CDR3aa: CSVESGSMSQYF; CDR3nt: TGCAGCGTTGAATCAGGTTCTATGTCGCAGTACTTC
j_gene: TRBJ2-7; v_gene: TRBV4-3; abundance: few; d_gene: TRBD1; CDR3aa: CASSHRTGTYEQYF; CDR3nt: TGCGCCAGCAGCCACCGGACAGGGACCTACGAGCAGTACTTC
j_gene: TRBJ1-2; v_gene: TRBV6-5; abundance: once; d_gene: .; CDR3aa: CASSYSGTYTF; CDR3nt: TGTGCCAGCAGTTATTCCGGGACTTACACCTTC
j_gene: TRBJ2-3; v_gene: TRBV10-1; abundance: .; d_gene: .; CDR3aa: CASSETSNTQYF; CDR3nt: TGCGCCAGCAGTGAAACGAGCAATACGCAGTATTTT
j_gene: TRBJ1-6; v_gene: TRBV4-3; abundance: .; d_gene: .; CDR3aa: CASSQDRGYNSPLHF; CDR3nt: TGCGCCAGCAGCCAAGATCGCGGTTATAATTCACCCCTCCACTTT
j_gene: TRBJ1-5; v_gene: TRBV9; abundance: few; d_gene: TRBD1; CDR3aa: CASSVGTGANQPQHF; CDR3nt: TGTGCCAGCAGCGTAGGTACAGGGGCCAATCAGCCCCAGCATTTT
j_gene: TRBJ2-3; v_gene: TRBV7-2; abundance: few; d_gene: TRBD1; CDR3aa: CASSRWDRGPDTQYF; CDR3nt: TGTGCCAGCAGCCGATGGGACAGGGGGCCCGATACGCAGTATTTT
j_gene: TRBJ2-7; v_gene: TRBV4-3; abundance: .; d_gene: .; CDR3aa: CASSQGRVRGPYEQYF; CDR3nt: TGCGCCAGCAGCCAGGGAAGGGTCAGGGGACCCTACGAGCAGTACTTC
j_gene: TRBJ1-6; v_gene: TRBV5-4; abundance: .; d_gene: .; CDR3aa: CASSLEEGPHSPLHF; CDR3nt: TGTGCCAGCAGCTTGGAAGAGGGTCCCCATTCACCCCTCCACTTT
j_gene: TRBJ2-7; v_gene: TRBV5-1; abundance: few; d_gene: TRBD1; CDR3aa: CASSLGQGRNEQYF; CDR3nt: TGCGCCAGCAGCTTAGGACAGGGGAGGAACGAGCAGTACTTC
j_gene: TRBJ2-5; v_gene: TRBV5-4; abundance: .; d_gene: TRBD2; CDR3aa: CASSLDRSGGSKTQYF; CDR3nt: TGTGCCAGCAGCTTGGATCGTAGCGGGGGGTCGAAGACCCAGTACTTC
j_gene: TRBJ1-4; v_gene: TRBV6-1; abundance: .; d_gene: .; CDR3aa: CASSDGGTANEKLFF; CDR3nt: TGTGCCAGCAGTGACGGGGGGACGGCTAATGAAAAACTGTTTTTT
j_gene: TRBJ1-5; v_gene: TRBV2; abundance: .; d_gene: .; CDR3aa: CASSEAQGSGGQPQHF; CDR3nt: TGTGCCAGCAGTGAAGCGCAGGGCTCGGGGGGTCAGCCCCAGCATTTT
j_gene: TRBJ2-2; v_gene: TRBV18; abundance: .; d_gene: TRBD1; CDR3aa: CASSPRTGDTGELFF; CDR3nt: TGTGCCAGCTCACCACGGACAGGCGACACCGGGGAGCTGTTTTTT
j_gene: TRBJ2-7; v_gene: TRBV5-4; abundance: .; d_gene: TRBD1; CDR3aa: CASSSGQGREQYF; CDR3nt: TGTGCCAGCAGCTCAGGACAGGGGCGGGAGCAGTACTTC
j_gene: TRBJ2-1; v_gene: TRBV7-2; abundance: few; d_gene: TRBD2; CDR3aa: CASSLVTSGAGEQFF; CDR3nt: TGTGCCAGCAGCTTAGTTACTAGCGGCGCTGGGGAGCAGTTCTTC
j_gene: TRBJ1-5; v_gene: TRBV5-1; abundance: .; d_gene: TRBD1; CDR3aa: CASSETGDQPQHF; CDR3nt: TGCGCCAGCAGCGAGACAGGGGACCAGCCCCAGCATTTT
j_gene: TRBJ2-1; v_gene: TRBV5-1; abundance: .; d_gene: TRBD2; CDR3aa: CASSSVAGGPSNEQFF; CDR3nt: TGCGCCAGCAGCTCCGTAGCGGGGGGGCCGTCAAATGAGCAGTTCTTC
j_gene: TRBJ1-4; v_gene: TRBV25-1; abundance: .; d_gene: .; CDR3aa: CASSESNGFSNEKLFF; CDR3nt: TGTGCCAGCAGTGAATCCAACGGGTTCTCTAATGAAAAACTGTTTTTT
j_gene: TRBJ1-2; v_gene: TRBV11-2; abundance: .; d_gene: TRBD1; CDR3aa: CASSPLLGQPHYGYTF; CDR3nt: TGTGCCAGCAGCCCGTTGTTGGGACAGCCTCACTATGGCTACACCTTC
j_gene: TRBJ2-5; v_gene: TRBV7-2; abundance: once; d_gene: TRBD2; CDR3aa: CASSSALAEETQYF; CDR3nt: TGTGCCAGCAGCTCCGCACTAGCGGAGGAGACCCAGTACTTC
j_gene: TRBJ2-7; v_gene: TRBV5-1; abundance: few; d_gene: .; CDR3aa: CASSRGTVGTGDYEQYF; CDR3nt: TGCGCCAGCAGCCGCGGGACAGTGGGCACCGGGGACTACGAGCAGTACTTC
j_gene: TRBJ2-3; v_gene: TRBV20-1; abundance: .; d_gene: .; CDR3aa: CSVYTDTQYF; CDR3nt: TGCAGTGTGTACACAGATACGCAGTATTTT
j_gene: TRBJ1-2; v_gene: TRBV19; abundance: few; d_gene: .; CDR3aa: CASSDDGANYGYTF; CDR3nt: TGTGCCAGTAGTGACGACGGAGCTAACTATGGCTACACCTTC
j_gene: TRBJ2-3; v_gene: TRBV7-9; abundance: .; d_gene: TRBD2; CDR3aa: CASSLAWRGGLDTQYF; CDR3nt: TGTGCCAGCAGCTTAGCATGGCGGGGGGGCTTAGATACGCAGTATTTT
j_gene: TRBJ1-4; v_gene: TRBV7-9; abundance: .; d_gene: .; CDR3aa: CASSLRGPPGEKLFF; CDR3nt: TGTGCCAGCAGCCTCAGAGGTCCTCCGGGAGAAAAACTGTTTTTT
j_gene: TRBJ1-6; v_gene: TRBV2; abundance: .; d_gene: .; CDR3aa: CASSEMGLKGSPLHF; CDR3nt: TGTGCCAGCAGTGAAATGGGGCTGAAGGGTTCACCCCTCCACTTT
j_gene: TRBJ1-2; v_gene: TRBV28; abundance: .; d_gene: .; CDR3aa: CASSPPHTGNYGYTF; CDR3nt: TGTGCCAGCAGCCCTCCTCATACGGGGAACTATGGCTACACCTTC
j_gene: TRBJ2-7; v_gene: TRBV5-1; abundance: .; d_gene: .; CDR3aa: CASSLDRETYEQYF; CDR3nt: TGCGCCAGCAGCTTGGACAGGGAGACCTACGAGCAGTACTTC
j_gene: TRBJ2-5; v_gene: TRBV4-2; abundance: once; d_gene: .; CDR3aa: CASSQETVNPETQYF; CDR3nt: TGTGCCAGCAGCCAAGAGACAGTCAACCCAGAGACCCAGTACTTC
j_gene: TRBJ1-2; v_gene: TRBV5-4; abundance: .; d_gene: .; CDR3aa: CASSFTAAYGYTF; CDR3nt: TGTGCCAGCAGCTTTACAGCTGCTTACGGCTACACCTTC
j_gene: TRBJ2-1; v_gene: TRBV2; abundance: .; d_gene: .; CDR3aa: CASSVIVAADEQFF; CDR3nt: TGTGCCAGCAGTGTAATAGTAGCGGCGGATGAGCAGTTCTTC
j_gene: TRBJ2-1; v_gene: TRBV7-9; abundance: .; d_gene: .; CDR3aa: CASSLRTRGLIGDEQFF; CDR3nt: TGTGCCAGCAGCTTAAGGACGCGCGGGCTAATCGGCGATGAGCAGTTCTTC
j_gene: TRBJ1-2; v_gene: TRBV4-2; abundance: few; d_gene: .; CDR3aa: CASSQDSWVYGYTF; CDR3nt: TGTGCCAGCAGCCAGGACAGTTGGGTCTATGGCTACACCTTC
j_gene: TRBJ2-7; v_gene: TRBV25-1; abundance: .; d_gene: TRBD1; CDR3aa: CASSEFVTGGYEQYF; CDR3nt: TGTGCCAGCAGTGAATTCGTGACAGGGGGCTACGAGCAGTACTTC
j_gene: TRBJ2-7; v_gene: TRBV7-9; abundance: few; d_gene: .; CDR3aa: CASSPTGEQYF; CDR3nt: TGTGCCAGCAGCCCCACAGGCGAGCAGTACTTC
j_gene: TRBJ1-6; v_gene: TRBV28; abundance: few; d_gene: .; CDR3aa: CASSFAEGTLHF; CDR3nt: TGTGCCAGCAGTTTTGCGGAGGGGACCCTCCACTTT
j_gene: TRBJ1-1; v_gene: TRBV29-1; abundance: .; d_gene: TRBD1; CDR3aa: CSVDRRNTEAFF; CDR3nt: TGCAGCGTGGACAGGCGGAACACTGAAGCTTTCTTT
j_gene: TRBJ1-4; v_gene: TRBV5-1; abundance: .; d_gene: .; CDR3aa: CASRSGLPGEKLFF; CDR3nt: TGCGCCAGCAGGTCAGGGCTACCTGGTGAAAAACTGTTTTTT
j_gene: TRBJ2-5; v_gene: TRBV5-1; abundance: .; d_gene: TRBD1; CDR3aa: CASSSFKGQGFETQYF; CDR3nt: TGCGCCAGCAGCTCTTTCAAGGGACAGGGCTTCGAGACCCAGTACTTC
j_gene: TRBJ1-6; v_gene: TRBV5-6; abundance: .; d_gene: .; CDR3aa: CASSLYPGGAQSPLHF; CDR3nt: TGTGCCAGCAGCTTGTACCCCGGGGGTGCACAATCACCCCTCCACTTT
j_gene: TRBJ2-7; v_gene: TRBV11-2; abundance: .; d_gene: TRBD2; CDR3aa: CASSAGDGVEQYF; CDR3nt: TGTGCCAGCAGCGCGGGGGACGGAGTCGAGCAGTACTTC
j_gene: TRBJ1-2; v_gene: TRBV9; abundance: .; d_gene: .; CDR3aa: CASSPFQDNYGYTF; CDR3nt: TGTGCCAGCAGCCCCTTTCAGGATAACTATGGCTACACCTTC
j_gene: TRBJ1-6; v_gene: TRBV5-6; abundance: .; d_gene: TRBD1; CDR3aa: CASSLTSGGYNSPLHF; CDR3nt: TGTGCCAGCAGCCTAACGTCAGGGGGATATAATTCACCCCTCCACTTT
j_gene: TRBJ1-5; v_gene: TRBV7-2; abundance: few; d_gene: .; CDR3aa: CASGGDSNQPQHF; CDR3nt: TGTGCCAGCGGCGGAGATAGCAATCAGCCCCAGCATTTT
j_gene: TRBJ1-2; v_gene: TRBV19; abundance: .; d_gene: TRBD1; CDR3aa: CASSTTGTVSGYTF; CDR3nt: TGTGCCAGTAGTACAACCGGGACAGTTTCTGGCTACACCTTC
j_gene: TRBJ1-6; v_gene: TRBV18; abundance: .; d_gene: TRBD1; CDR3aa: CASSPPGTGRSPLHF; CDR3nt: TGTGCCAGCTCACCACCCGGGACAGGACGCTCACCCCTCCACTTT
j_gene: TRBJ1-1; v_gene: TRBV30; abundance: .; d_gene: .; CDR3aa: CAWSVGTLNTEAFF; CDR3nt: TGTGCCTGGAGTGTAGGGACATTGAACACTGAAGCTTTCTTT
j_gene: TRBJ2-3; v_gene: TRBV11-3; abundance: .; d_gene: TRBD2; CDR3aa: CASSISGGAPDTQYF; CDR3nt: TGTGCCAGCAGCATAAGCGGGGGGGCCCCAGATACGCAGTATTTT
j_gene: TRBJ2-5; v_gene: TRBV30; abundance: .; d_gene: .; CDR3aa: CAWSVSETQYF; CDR3nt: TGTGCCTGGAGTGTTTCGGAGACCCAGTACTTC
j_gene: TRBJ1-2; v_gene: TRBV7-9; abundance: once; d_gene: .; CDR3aa: CSSSLEGVGYTF; CDR3nt: TGTTCCAGCAGCTTGGAAGGGGTTGGCTACACCTTC
j_gene: TRBJ1-3; v_gene: TRBV18; abundance: .; d_gene: TRBD1; CDR3aa: CASSPGQGRLSGNTIYF; CDR3nt: TGTGCCAGCTCACCTGGACAGGGGAGGCTCTCTGGAAACACCATATATTTT
j_gene: TRBJ2-2; v_gene: TRBV19; abundance: .; d_gene: TRBD1; CDR3aa: CASSTGQGGTGELFF; CDR3nt: TGTGCCAGTAGTACGGGACAGGGGGGGACCGGGGAGCTGTTTTTT
j_gene: TRBJ1-2; v_gene: TRBV7-2; abundance: .; d_gene: .; CDR3aa: CASSLQGFGNYGYTF; CDR3nt: TGTGCCAGCAGCTTACAGGGGTTTGGGAACTATGGCTACACCTTC
j_gene: TRBJ2-7; v_gene: TRBV10-2; abundance: few; d_gene: .; CDR3aa: CASSEFGGPVEQYF; CDR3nt: TGCGCCAGCAGTGAGTTCGGGGGGCCCGTCGAGCAGTACTTC
j_gene: TRBJ2-2; v_gene: TRBV4-2; abundance: .; d_gene: .; CDR3aa: CASSPPRTDTVAGELFF; CDR3nt: TGTGCCAGCAGCCCTCCCCGGACAGACACCGTAGCCGGGGAGCTGTTTTTT
j_gene: TRBJ1-2; v_gene: TRBV2; abundance: .; d_gene: TRBD1; CDR3aa: CASSEDGRTGGDYTF; CDR3nt: TGTGCCAGCAGTGAAGACGGAAGGACAGGGGGAGACTACACCTTC
j_gene: TRBJ1-1; v_gene: TRBV19; abundance: .; d_gene: .; CDR3aa: CASSAKHQGLNTEAFF; CDR3nt: TGTGCCAGTAGTGCCAAGCATCAGGGGTTGAACACTGAAGCTTTCTTT